Below, 20 T cell receptor beta chains from the same sample are listed, as sequenced in a study of OX40 agonist ivuxolimab in advanced cancers. The library came from the immunoSEQ multiplex PCR assay. Not all clones reach the TCRdb copy of this immuneACCESS table, which keeps in-frame sequences only. Checked studies attribute under half of the gap to unresolved V genes and leave the rest unexplained. The sample table holds fewer than 40,000 clones, of which over 60% were seen once. The top ten hold more than 9% of the sample. The sequencing used CD4+ or CD8+ T cells sorted from blood, collected in a trial of the OX40 agonist ivuxolimab. The receptor set was obtained from an adult with an advanced solid tumor such as melanoma, head and neck, liver or kidney cancer.

V gene TRBV29-1 combines with J gene TRBJ2-2; D gene ambiguous. CDR1 and CDR2 (germline): SQVTM, ANQGSEA. The CDR3 totals 12 residues. V was trimmed by 6 bases and J by 5 bases, leaving 10 bases between them. This CDR3 is CSVLRGTGELFF. CDR3 sequence (DNA): TGCAGCGTCCTCAGAGGAACCGGGGAGCTGTTTTTT.

V usage is TRBV6-4 and J usage is TRBJ1-5; 8 bases agree with TRBD1. The V segment lost 3 bases and the J segment 7 bases; nucleotides outside the gene matches: 8. Germline V gene sequence: CDR1 MRHNA, CDR2 SNTAGT. This CDR3 is 15 amino acids long. The DNA for the CDR3 is TGTGCCAGCAGTGAAGTAGCAGGGGGCCGGCAGCCCCAGCATTTT. Amino acid sequence: CASSEVAGGRQPQHF.

V and J are TRBV9 and TRBJ1-2, with D perhaps TRBD1 (5 bases). CDR1 is SGDLS and CDR2 is YYNGEE in the germline V gene. V lost 4 bases and J lost 7, with 26 bases in between. The CDR3 contains 17 residues. In DNA form, the CDR3 reads TGTGCCAGCAGCCCCTCTGGGAGTCCCGGGGGAGGTATTGGCTACACCTTC. This translates into CASSPSGSPGGGIGYTF.

This rearrangement joins TRBV11-2 to TRBJ1-3, with D perhaps matching TRBD1 (6 bases). V lost 8 bases and J 2 bases, leaving 22 bases between the germline ends. CDR3 length: 17 amino acids. Germline V lookup: CDR1 SGHAT, CDR2 FQNNGV. The chain's CDR3 is CASHYTEQGGPGNTIYF. The CDR3 DNA is TGTGCCAGCCACTACACCGAACAGGGAGGGCCTGGAAACACCATATATTTT.

This clone was recorded once. The J gene is TRBJ1-6, the V gene TRBV7-9, with D possibly TRBD1 on 5 matching bases. There are 16 residues in the CDR3. Trimming took 1 base from V and 4 from J, leaving 11 bases between them. CDR1 and CDR2 from the germline V gene are SEHNR and FQNEAQ (reference sequence). This chain's CDR3 is CASSLGQGFYNSPLHF. The CDR3, as DNA: TGTGCCAGCAGCTTAGGTCAGGGATTTTATAATTCACCCCTCCACTTT.

The chain uses TRBV18 and TRBJ2-1; D is unclear. The CDR3 covers 15 residues. Germline assignment: CDR1 KGHSH and CDR2 LQKENI. V was clipped by 6 bases and J by 0 bases, with 12 bases between them. The CDR3 loop is CASSQPSRSYNEQFF. The CDR3, as DNA: TGTGCCAGCTCCCAACCTTCCCGCTCCTACAATGAGCAGTTCTTC.

Turning to this clone: At one of its ends the junction is not consistent with the germline gene, which may arise from a read error. Other DNA sequences in this specimen translate into the identical CDR3. This chain links TRBV28 with TRBJ1-2, with D possibly matching TRBD1 (5 bases). The CDR3 totals 15 residues. Germline-derived CDR1 and CDR2 are MDHEN and SYDVKM. The chain's CDR3 is CASRTAGKGGYGYTF. CDR3 sequence (DNA): TGTGCTAGCAGGACGGCAGGGAAAGGTGGCTATGGCTACACCTTC.

CDR3: CASSEAWGRIKETQYF. CDR3 nucleotide sequence: TGTGCCAGCAGTGAAGCCTGGGGACGCATAAAAGAGACCCAGTACTTC. This chain joins TRBV2 and TRBJ2-5; TRBD1 or TRBD2 may be the D gene (5 bases each). The CDR3 runs to 16 residues. Germline V gene sequence: CDR1 SNHLY, CDR2 FYNNEI. The V gene lost 0 bases and the J gene lost 3 bases, with 14 bases spanning the gap.

The V gene is TRBV5-6, the J gene TRBJ1-3, with 7 bases identical to TRBD1. Germline trimming cut 0 bases from V and 3 bases from J; bases unmatched to any gene: 3. The germline V gene has CDR1 SGHDT and CDR2 YYEEEE. CDR3 size: 15 residues. CDR3 DNA: TGTGCCAGCAGCTTGGAGGGGGCCGGTGGAAACACCATATATTTT. This sequence encodes CASSLEGAGGNTIYF.

The chain carries TRBV5-4 and TRBJ1-1; 9 nucleotides align to TRBD1. The ends lost 3 bases at V and 0 bases at J; junction bases unmatched: 12. Looked up from germline, CDR1 is SGHNT and CDR2 is YYREEE (reference sequence). The CDR3 sequence is 18 residues long. The CDR3 DNA reads as TGTGCCAGCAGCTGGAGTGTCCCGGGACAGGGTATGAACACTGAAGCTTTCTTT. It translates to CASSWSVPGQGMNTEAFF.

CDR3 amino acids: CASSRVGEAFF. DNA for the CDR3: TGTGCCAGTAGTAGGGTTGGTGAAGCTTTCTTT. The genes are TRBV19 and TRBJ1-1; no reliable D call. Germline CDR1 is LNHDA and CDR2 is SQIVND (reference sequence). Trimming cost V 4 bases and J 7 bases, with 7 bases left between them. The CDR3 spans 11 residues.

The chain links TRBV5-5 to TRBJ2-6; either TRBD1 or TRBD2 may fit D (6 bases each). The CDR3 totals 17 residues. Trimming removed 1 base from V and 0 bases from J, with 11 bases in between. Germline-derived CDR1 and CDR2 are SGHKS and YYEKEE (reference sequence). This CDR3 reads CASSLNPGASGANVLTF. The CDR3 bases are TGTGCCAGCAGCTTGAACCCGGGGGCCTCTGGGGCCAACGTCCTGACTTTC.

The chain combines TRBV19 with TRBJ1-1, with D uncertain. The CDR3 extends over 15 amino acids. The V gene's germline CDR1 is LNHDA and CDR2 SQIVND (reference sequence). Trimming took 2 bases from V and 0 from J, leaving 10 bases between them. The CDR3 bases are TGTGCCAGTAGTATATCAGGACGGCTGAACACTGAAGCTTTCTTT. Protein product: CASSISGRLNTEAFF. Full variable domain (remainder filled in from reference TRBV19 and TRBJ1-1): DGGITQSPKYLFRKEGQNVTLSCEQNLNHDAMYWYRQDPGQGLRLIYYSQIVNDFQKGDIAEGYSVSREKKESFPLTVTSAQKNPTAFYLCASSISGRLNTEAFFGQGTRLTVV.

This chain connects TRBV4-1 to TRBJ2-7, with D tentatively TRBD1 or TRBD2 (5 bases each). V was pared by 0 bases and J by 5 bases, with 14 bases between. The CDR3 is made up of 15 amino acids. CDR1 is MGHRA, CDR2 YSYEKL, per germline. The CDR3 nucleotides read TGCGCCAGCAGCCAAGAAACTAGGCAGGGAGACGAGCAGTACTTC. Translation gives CASSQETRQGDEQYF.

The V and J genes are TRBV6-5 and TRBJ1-6, with TRBD1 matching 9 bases. CDR3 length: 14 residues. Germline V CDR1 and CDR2: MNHEY, SVGAGI. Trimming at V came to 4 bases and at J to 7 bases, leaving 2 bases not matched to a gene. The CDR3 loop is CASSSTGGNSPLHF. The CDR3 DNA reads as TGTGCCAGCAGTTCGACAGGGGGAAATTCACCCCTCCACTTT.

This clone was seen a few times. The J gene is TRBJ2-1, the V gene TRBV5-1; maybe TRBD2 (5 bases). V was pared by 3 bases and J by 2 bases, with 12 bases between. This CDR3 is 15 amino acids long. The germline V gene has CDR1 SGHRS and CDR2 YFSETQ. Here the CDR3 reads CASSSSSGTYNEQFF. As DNA, the CDR3 is TGCGCCAGCAGCTCCTCGTCCGGGACCTACAATGAGCAGTTCTTC.

The chain has TRBV27 and TRBJ1-6, with 8 bases matching TRBD1. Germline assignment: CDR1 MNHEY and CDR2 SMNVEV (reference sequence). This CDR3 comprises 15 residues. The V and J ends lost 5 bases and 3 bases, in that order; junction bases with no gene match: 3. Here the CDR3 DNA reads TGTGCCAGCAGTCCGGGACAGGTCTATAATTCACCCCTCCACTTT. Encoded protein: CASSPGQVYNSPLHF.

V and J are TRBV18 and TRBJ1-5, with a tentative D call TRBD1 (5 bases). CDR3 size: 15 residues. V gave up 3 bases and J gave up 6 bases, with 15 bases separating them. Germline loops: CDR1 KGHSH, CDR2 LQKENI. The CDR3 DNA follows: TGTGCCAGCTCACCCCGGGGAGGGGATAGTCAGCCCCAGCATTTT. Its protein product is CASSPRGGDSQPQHF. Full variable domain (missing parts from reference TRBV18 and TRBJ1-5): NAGVMQNPRHLVRRRGQEARLRCSPMKGHSHVYWYRQLPEEGLKFMVYLQKENIIDESGMPKERFSAEFPKEGPSILRIQQVVRGDSAAYFCASSPRGGDSQPQHFGDGTRLSIL.

This rearrangement joins TRBV5-5 to TRBJ1-6; D possibly corresponds to TRBD1 (6 bases). CDR1 SGHKS and CDR2 YYEKEE come from the germline V gene (reference sequence). This CDR3 is built from 14 residues. V lost 4 bases and J lost 14, with 19 bases in between. Here the CDR3 DNA reads TGTGCCAGCAGCCTTAGTGATACAGGGCGGACCCTCCACTTT. Encoded protein: CASSLSDTGRTLHF. The full variable domain, in which reference TRBV5-5 and TRBJ1-6 provide the parts outside the CDR3, is DAGVTQSPTHLIKTRGQQVTLRCSPISGHKSVSWYQQVLGQGPQFIFQYYEKEERGRGNFPDRFSARQFPNYSSELNVNALLLGDSALYLCASSLSDTGRTLHFGNGTRLTVT.

The chain is built from TRBV19 and TRBJ1-4; D call uncertain. With 9 bases removed from V and 0 bases from J, the gap between germline ends came to 14 bases. Germline V gene data show CDR1 as LNHDA and CDR2 as SQIVND (reference sequence). The CDR3 sequence is 15 residues long. In DNA, the CDR3 is TGTGCCAGCCGTCTTGGCCCGGCAACTAATGAAAAACTGTTTTTT. The encoded protein is CASRLGPATNEKLFF. The whole variable domain, filled in from reference TRBV19 and TRBJ1-4, reads DGGITQSPKYLFRKEGQNVTLSCEQNLNHDAMYWYRQDPGQGLRLIYYSQIVNDFQKGDIAEGYSVSREKKESFPLTVTSAQKNPTAFYLCASRLGPATNEKLFFGSGTQLSVL.